These 32 T cell receptor beta chains originate from one sample sequenced in a study of beta chain features in type 1 diabetes. Since all of the isolated RNA was reverse transcribed, expressed TCRB transcripts were what got sequenced. Sequencing was performed with immunoSEQ multiplex PCR; in TCRdb, only in-frame clones are kept and a portion is missing. The sample contains 900,000 or so clones, around a sixth of which appear only once. Sequenced input: naive CD4+ T cells from blood. The origin of the receptors is a woman under 30 in good health.

This rearrangement joins TRBV2 to TRBJ1-5, with 8 positions matching TRBD1. The V segment lost 4 bases and the J segment 0 bases; nucleotides outside the gene matches: 2. The CDR3 runs to 15 residues. The germline V gene has CDR1 SNHLY and CDR2 FYNNEI. CDR3 protein: CASSGDRTSNQPQHF. Here the CDR3 DNA reads TGTGCCAGCAGTGGGGACAGGACTAGCAATCAGCCCCAGCATTTT.

This chain connects TRBV5-6 to TRBJ2-1, with 9 bases that match TRBD2. The CDR3 consists of 15 residues. V shed 4 bases, J shed 3 bases, and the junction held 5 bases outside the gene matches. Per the germline V gene, CDR1 is SGHDT and CDR2 is YYEEEE. CDR3 residues: CASSKGLAIYNEQFF. DNA for the CDR3: TGTGCCAGCAGCAAAGGACTAGCGATCTACAATGAGCAGTTCTTC.

This clone turned up a few times. The chain uses TRBV19 and TRBJ2-6, with D perhaps TRBD2 (5 bases). The CDR3 is made up of 17 amino acids. V lost 8 bases and J 0 bases, leaving 17 bases between the germline ends. Germline CDR1 reads LNHDA; CDR2 reads SQIVND (reference sequence). The CDR3 reads CASGETKTFSGANVLTF. CDR3 DNA: TGTGCCAGTGGCGAGACTAAAACTTTCTCTGGGGCCAACGTCCTGACTTTC.

This clone was detected a few times. The chain carries TRBV7-2 and TRBJ2-1; D possibly uses TRBD1 or TRBD2 (6 bases each). V shed 5 bases and J shed 9 bases, with 23 bases lying between them. The CDR3 spans 16 residues. Germline CDR1 reads SGHTA; CDR2 reads FQGNSA. The CDR3 region is CASSPQVGGRYPEQFF. The CDR3 DNA reads as TGTGCCAGCAGCCCGCAGGTAGGGGGGAGATATCCTGAGCAGTTCTTC.

CDR3 nucleotide sequence: TGTGCCATCAGTTCCTGGAGGGACAGCTTCGAGCAGTACTTC. The encoded protein is CAISSWRDSFEQYF. This sequence joins TRBV10-3 and TRBJ2-7, with D perhaps matching TRBD1 (7 bases). Trimming took off 5 bases at V and 6 bases at J, with 17 bases between the two ends. CDR1 is ENHRY and CDR2 is SYGVKD in the germline V gene. CDR3 length equals 14 residues.

This clone has just a few counts. Other DNA sequences of this sample code for an identical CDR3. The chain has TRBV5-1 and TRBJ1-1, with 8 bases matching TRBD1. V shed 4 bases and J 1 base; nucleotides not matched to a gene: 3. The CDR3 covers 14 residues. The germline CDR1 and CDR2 sequences are SGHRS and YFSETQ. CDR3 nucleotide sequence: TGCGCCAGCAGCCCAGGGGGCCCGAACACTGAAGCTTTCTTT. This translates into CASSPGGPNTEAFF.

Comments on this clone: The same CDR3 can be traced to other DNA sequences in this sample. The CDR3 coding sequence is TGTGCCAGTAGCGGGAGCCGGGAGACCCAGTACTTC. Translated: CASSGSRETQYF. The rearrangement joins TRBV2 to TRBJ2-5; TRBD2 matches 9 bases. CDR3 length: 12 residues. Germline V gene sequence: CDR1 SNHLY, CDR2 FYNNEI. J was trimmed by 5 bases and V by 9 bases; bases with no gene match: 4.

This clone has more than one count but fewer than ten. The V call is TRBV7-9, the J call TRBJ2-7, with D perhaps TRBD2 (6 bases). This CDR3 has 16 residues. The germline V and J ends were trimmed by 5 bases and 0 bases, with 17 bases remaining between them. The germline V gene has CDR1 SEHNR and CDR2 FQNEAQ (reference sequence). This chain's CDR3 is CASSRYTSPYSYEQYF. The CDR3 DNA reads as TGTGCCAGCAGCCGCTACACTAGCCCATACTCCTACGAGCAGTACTTC.

V usage is TRBV5-4 and J usage is TRBJ2-3; D is tentatively TRBD1 or TRBD2 (5 bases each). Between the trimmed V and J ends, which lost 0 bases and 3 bases, there was a span of 14 bases. This CDR3 has 16 residues. Germline V gives CDR1 SGHNT, CDR2 YYREEE (reference sequence). The CDR3: CASSLVRGALTDTQYF. As DNA, the CDR3 is TGTGCCAGCAGCTTGGTGCGAGGGGCGTTGACAGATACGCAGTATTTT.

The chain uses TRBV28 and TRBJ2-1; 7 bases map to TRBD2. The CDR3 is 15 residues long. J gave up 7 bases and V 3 bases, and 9 bases lay outside the gene matches. The V gene's germline CDR1 is MDHEN and CDR2 SYDVKM. CDR3 coding DNA: TGTGCCAGCAGTTTCTACGCGGGAGTGGCGAATGAGCAGTTCTTC. Amino acids: CASSFYAGVANEQFF.

The rearrangement joins TRBV7-2 to TRBJ2-3, with D perhaps TRBD2 (6 bases). Germline V gene sequence: CDR1 SGHTA, CDR2 FQGNSA. V lost 5 bases and J 1 base, leaving 13 bases between the germline ends. The CDR3 is made up of 15 amino acids. The CDR3: CASSGSGGGTDTQYF. In DNA, the CDR3 is TGTGCCAGCAGCGGTAGCGGTGGGGGCACAGATACGCAGTATTTT. Drawing the rest from reference TRBV7-2 and TRBJ2-3, the complete variable domain is GAGVSQSPSNKVTEKGKDVELRCDPISGHTALYWYRQSLGQGLEFLIYFQGNSAPDKSGLPSDRFSAERTGGSVSTLTIQRTQQEDSAVYLCASSGSGGGTDTQYFGPGTRLTVL.

This clone was recorded a few times. The chain is built from TRBV19 and TRBJ2-7; 10 bases line up with TRBD1. The CDR3 loop spans 15 amino acids. Per germline, CDR1 LNHDA and CDR2 SQIVND (reference sequence). V lost 7 bases, J lost 1 base, and 7 bases stayed unmatched. In nucleotides, the CDR3 is TGTGCCAGTAAAACCCGGGGACAGGGGTCCTACGAGCAGTACTTC. It yields the protein CASKTRGQGSYEQYF.

This clone was found a few times. This chain uses TRBV7-6 with TRBJ2-1; no clear D. The CDR3 is 16 amino acids. V was clipped by 5 bases and J by 2 bases, with 16 bases between them. Germline V CDR1 and CDR2: SGHVS, FNYEAQ. The CDR3 here is CASSPIPPGTYNEQFF. CDR3 DNA sequence: TGTGCCAGCAGCCCCATCCCCCCTGGCACCTACAATGAGCAGTTCTTC.

The sample holds a few counts of this clone. The same CDR3 arises from other DNA sequences in this sample as well. The DNA for the CDR3 is TGTGCCAGCAGCTTAACCCGGGAGGGTATGGCTAAGACAGATACGCAGTATTTT. It encodes CASSLTREGMAKTDTQYF. The chain combines TRBV7-3 with TRBJ2-3; 8 nucleotides match TRBD2. Trimming at V came to 0 bases and at J to 3 bases, leaving 11 bases not matched to a gene. Germline CDR1 and CDR2: SGHTA and FQGTGA. This CDR3 region has 18 residues.

This clone has more than one count but fewer than ten. V usage is TRBV7-9 and J usage is TRBJ2-3; no clear D gene. This CDR3 has 15 residues. Germline V CDR1 and CDR2: SEHNR, FQNEAQ (reference sequence). V was cut by 3 bases and J by 3 bases, with 13 bases left in between. This chain's CDR3 is CASSFMGSWTDTQYF. CDR3 DNA sequence: TGTGCCAGCAGCTTTATGGGGTCATGGACAGATACGCAGTATTTT.

This clone was counted a few times. The chain joins TRBV15 to TRBJ2-3; 7 nucleotides line up with TRBD2. CDR3 length: 15 amino acids. J was trimmed by 4 bases and V by 1 base; bases with no gene match: 5. Germline V gives CDR1 LNHNV, CDR2 YYDKDF (reference sequence). In nucleotides, the CDR3 is TGTGCCACCAGCAGAGTTGCGGGAGTGGCAGATACGCAGTATTTT. Encoded protein: CATSRVAGVADTQYF.

The chain combines TRBV7-3 with TRBJ2-5; 7 bases fit TRBD1. The CDR3 covers 15 residues. Germline CDR1 SGHTA, CDR2 FQGTGA. Trimming cost V 5 bases and J 5 bases; bases outside gene matches: 11. For the CDR3, the DNA is TGTGCCAGCAGCCACCGGGACAGACTGAGGGAGACCCAGTACTTC. This encodes CASSHRDRLRETQYF.

This clone was recorded a few times. The chain is built from TRBV28 and TRBJ1-2; perhaps TRBD1 as D (6 bases). CDR1 is MDHEN, CDR2 SYDVKM, per germline. V dropped 7 bases and J dropped 4 bases, with 22 bases sitting between them. The CDR3 loop spans 16 amino acids. CDR3 sequence (DNA): TGTGCCAGCATTACCGGGACAACACAAGGTTTCTATGGCTACACCTTC. Protein product: CASITGTTQGFYGYTF.

This clone was counted once. V and J are TRBV11-2 and TRBJ1-1, with D perhaps TRBD1 (5 bases). CDR3 size: 15 residues. V was clipped by 1 base and J by 4 bases, with 13 bases between them. Germline values: CDR1 SGHAT, CDR2 FQNNGV. CDR3 bases: TGTGCCAGCAGCTTAGGCTTTCAGGGATCCACTGAAGCTTTCTTT. This codes for CASSLGFQGSTEAFF.

This clone was observed a handful of times. J is TRBJ1-1 and V is TRBV13, with D perhaps matching TRBD1 (5 bases). Trimming stripped 10 bases from V and 11 bases from J, with 17 bases between. Germline V gives CDR1 PRHDT, CDR2 FYEKMQ (reference sequence). CDR3 length: 11 amino acids. The CDR3 sequence: CATLFRRQAFF. CDR3 coding DNA: TGTGCCACCCTTTTTAGGCGACAGGCTTTCTTT. The full variable domain, with the rest looked up from reference TRBV13 and TRBJ1-1, is AAGVIQSPRHLIKEKRETATLKCYPIPRHDTVYWYQQGPGQDPQFLISFYEKMQSDKGSIPDRFSAQQFSDYHSELNMSSLELGDSALYFCATLFRRQAFFGQGTRLTVV.

The genes are TRBV27 and TRBJ2-7, with 9 bases lining up with TRBD1. V dropped 2 bases and J dropped 3; count of bases not matched to a gene: 5. This CDR3 is built from 15 residues. CDR1 MNHEY and CDR2 SMNVEV come from the germline V gene (reference sequence). CDR3 sequence (DNA): TGTGCCAGCAGTTTAACCGGACAGGGGAGCTACGAGCAGTACTTC. Residues: CASSLTGQGSYEQYF.

The chain uses TRBV4-1 and TRBJ2-1, with no clear D. With 5 bases removed from V and 5 bases from J, the gap between germline ends came to 10 bases. The CDR3 is made up of 13 amino acids. Germline V gene sequence: CDR1 MGHRA, CDR2 YSYEKL. For the CDR3, the DNA is TGCGCCAGCAGCTCCACAGTAAACAATGAGCAGTTCTTC. Translating it yields CASSSTVNNEQFF.

This clone was seen only a few times. The chain links TRBV7-2 to TRBJ2-1; 14 positions match TRBD2. V lost 8 bases, J lost 9 bases, and 9 bases stayed unmatched. The CDR3 totals 15 residues. CDR1 and CDR2 from the germline V gene are SGHTA and FQGNSA. Here the CDR3 reads CASGSGGLAGGEQFF. Here the CDR3 DNA reads TGTGCCAGCGGGTCCGGCGGACTAGCGGGAGGTGAGCAGTTCTTC. Combining the CDR3 with reference TRBV7-2 and TRBJ2-1 gives the whole variable domain GAGVSQSPSNKVTEKGKDVELRCDPISGHTALYWYRQSLGQGLEFLIYFQGNSAPDKSGLPSDRFSAERTGGSVSTLTIQRTQQEDSAVYLCASGSGGLAGGEQFFGPGTRLTVL.

This chain joins TRBV27 and TRBJ1-2; D is perhaps TRBD1 (5 bases). This CDR3 has 13 residues. The germline V gene has CDR1 MNHEY and CDR2 SMNVEV (reference sequence). Trimming pared 3 bases from V and 3 bases from J, leaving 8 bases between. The CDR3 sequence is CASSFRDDYGYTF. In nucleotides, the CDR3 is TGTGCCAGCAGTTTCCGGGACGACTATGGCTACACCTTC.

This chain joins TRBV20-1 and TRBJ1-1, with 8 bases fitting TRBD1. J gave up 11 bases and V 5 bases, and 7 bases lay outside the gene matches. The CDR3 is made up of 11 amino acids. Germline V gives CDR1 DFQATT, CDR2 SNEGSKA (reference sequence). The DNA of the CDR3 is TGCAGTGCTGGGAGGACAGGGCTCGCTTTCTTT. This translates into CSAGRTGLAFF.

There are a few counts of this clone. The rearrangement joins TRBV2 to TRBJ2-2; 11 nucleotides align to TRBD2. Germline V CDR1 and CDR2: SNHLY, FYNNEI. There are 17 residues in the CDR3. V shed 4 bases and J 5 bases; nucleotides not matched to a gene: 9. DNA for the CDR3: TGTGCCAGCAGTGTTGAACTAGCGGGAGTTCGGACCGGGGAGCTGTTTTTT. Its translation: CASSVELAGVRTGELFF.

The chain is built from TRBV4-2 and TRBJ2-7; no definite D call. The CDR3 totals 15 residues. With 0 bases removed from V and 8 bases from J, the gap between germline ends came to 17 bases. CDR1 and CDR2 (germline): LGHNA, YNFKEQ. This chain's CDR3 is CASSQESNGLKKQYF. The CDR3 DNA follows: TGTGCCAGCAGCCAAGAAAGTAATGGGCTTAAGAAGCAGTACTTC.

In the case of this clone: An end of the junction differs from the germline gene, which may be a read error. The sample carries other DNA sequences with the same CDR3. The rearrangement joins TRBV7-9 to TRBJ2-7; 13 positions match TRBD2. The CDR3 sequence is 13 residues long. The germline gives CDR1 SEHNR, CDR2 FQNEAQ (reference sequence). CDR3 sequence: CASSLGLAGVEYF. In nucleotides, the CDR3 is TGCGCCAGCAGCTTAGGACTAGCGGGAGTCGAGTACTTC.

In its sample, this clone was seen a few times. This chain connects TRBV18 to TRBJ1-5, with D maybe TRBD1 (5 bases). CDR3 length: 13 amino acids. Germline V gene data show CDR1 as KGHSH and CDR2 as LQKENI. The ends were cut back, 5 bases at V and 4 bases at J, with 9 bases in the middle. The CDR3 nucleotides read TGTGCCAGCTCAATCGGGACTAATCAGCCCCAGCATTTT. It codes for CASSIGTNQPQHF.

V and J are TRBV27 and TRBJ2-1, with 8 bases aligning to TRBD2. CDR1 and CDR2 from the germline V gene are MNHEY and SMNVEV (reference sequence). V lost 8 bases, J lost 3 bases, and 6 bases stayed unmatched. This CDR3 spans 14 amino acids. In DNA form, the CDR3 reads TGTGCCAGCCGAGTAGCGGGGAGCTACAATGAGCAGTTCTTC. Amino acids: CASRVAGSYNEQFF.

The CDR3 reads CASSPPASGSTDTQYF. CDR3 DNA sequence: TGTGCCAGCTCACCACCGGCTAGCGGGAGCACAGATACGCAGTATTTT. V usage is TRBV18 and J usage is TRBJ2-3; the match to TRBD2 covers 8 bases. The V and J ends lost 0 bases and 0 bases, in that order; junction bases with no gene match: 2. Per the germline V gene, CDR1 is KGHSH and CDR2 is LQKENI. The CDR3 extends over 16 amino acids.

This clone was seen more than once but under ten times. This sample also contains other DNA sequences that code for the same CDR3. The rearrangement uses TRBV18 and TRBJ2-6, with D perhaps matching TRBD1 (5 bases). The CDR3 loop spans 15 amino acids. Trimming shortened V by 3 bases and J by 1 base, and 7 bases separated the two germline ends. Germline CDR1 is KGHSH and CDR2 is LQKENI. The CDR3 bases are TGTGCCAGCTCACCCCAGGGTTCTGGGGCCAACGTCCTGACTTTC. Translating gives CASSPQGSGANVLTF. The entire variable domain, with the rest obtained from reference TRBV18 and TRBJ2-6, is as follows: NAGVMQNPRHLVRRRGQEARLRCSPMKGHSHVYWYRQLPEEGLKFMVYLQKENIIDESGMPKERFSAEFPKEGPSILRIQQVVRGDSAAYFCASSPQGSGANVLTFGAGSRLTVL.